The text below deals with one T cell receptor (beta chain). Its target is not known. This record comes from a study of T cell responses to AZD1222 COVID-19 vaccine. Repertoires were generated with immunoSEQ multiplex PCR, while TCRdb's copy carries only in-frame clones and drops some. Counted here are roughly 97,000 clones, roughly 86% occurring once; the ten biggest clones make up approximately 3%. Looked up from germline, CDR1 is MDHEN and CDR2 is SYDVKM. Trimming took 1 base from V and 2 from J, leaving 8 bases between them. This CDR3 has 15 residues. Study conclusions and caveats: Seropositive at baseline were only six or seven AZD1222 recipients. Reportedly, close to half of spike-specific TCRs are directed against unmutated variant regions. No repertoire was sampled before or during the peak T cell response, only after it.

The clonotype comes from an adult who received the MenACWY meningococcal vaccine as a control. The chain joins TRBV28 to TRBJ2-2; D is uncertain. The material was peripheral blood, obtained 28 days after the second dose of the MenACWY control vaccine. The CDR3 region is CASSLYSPNTGELFF. The CDR3 DNA follows: TGTGCCAGCAGTTTATACAGTCCCAACACCGGGGAGCTGTTTTTT.